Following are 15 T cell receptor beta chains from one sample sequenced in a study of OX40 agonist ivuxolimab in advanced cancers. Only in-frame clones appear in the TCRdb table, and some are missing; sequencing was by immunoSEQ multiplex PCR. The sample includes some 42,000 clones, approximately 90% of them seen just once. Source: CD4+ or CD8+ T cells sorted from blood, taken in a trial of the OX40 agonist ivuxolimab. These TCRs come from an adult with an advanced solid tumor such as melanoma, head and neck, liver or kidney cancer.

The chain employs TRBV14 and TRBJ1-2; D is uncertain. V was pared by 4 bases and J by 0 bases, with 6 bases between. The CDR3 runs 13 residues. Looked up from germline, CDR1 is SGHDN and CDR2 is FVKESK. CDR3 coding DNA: TGTGCCAGCAGCCCTCGCGCTAACTATGGCTACACCTTC. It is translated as CASSPRANYGYTF. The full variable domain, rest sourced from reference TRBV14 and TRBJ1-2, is EAGVTQFPSHSVIEKGQTVTLRCDPISGHDNLYWYRRVMGKEIKFLLHFVKESKQDESGMPNNRFLAERTGGTYSTLKVQPAELEDSGVYFCASSPRANYGYTFGSGTRLTVV.

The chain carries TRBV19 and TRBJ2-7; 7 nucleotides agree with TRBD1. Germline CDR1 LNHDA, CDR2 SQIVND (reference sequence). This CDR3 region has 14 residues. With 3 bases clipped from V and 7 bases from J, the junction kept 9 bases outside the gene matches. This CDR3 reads CASSINRGVGEQYF. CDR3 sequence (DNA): TGTGCCAGTAGTATTAACAGGGGAGTGGGAGAGCAGTACTTC.

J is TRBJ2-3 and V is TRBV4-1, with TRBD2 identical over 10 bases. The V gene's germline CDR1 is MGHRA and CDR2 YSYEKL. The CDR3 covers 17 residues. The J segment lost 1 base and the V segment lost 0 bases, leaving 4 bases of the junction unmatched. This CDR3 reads CASSQETSGTGTDTQYF. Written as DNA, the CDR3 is TGCGCCAGCAGCCAAGAAACTAGCGGGACGGGCACAGATACGCAGTATTTT.

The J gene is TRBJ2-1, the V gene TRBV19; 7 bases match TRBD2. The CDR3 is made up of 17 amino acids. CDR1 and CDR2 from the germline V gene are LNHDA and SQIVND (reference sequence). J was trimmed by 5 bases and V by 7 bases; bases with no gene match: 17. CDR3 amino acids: CASTRNGRPSGNNEQFF. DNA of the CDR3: TGTGCCAGTACTCGGAACGGGAGGCCTAGCGGTAACAATGAGCAGTTCTTC.

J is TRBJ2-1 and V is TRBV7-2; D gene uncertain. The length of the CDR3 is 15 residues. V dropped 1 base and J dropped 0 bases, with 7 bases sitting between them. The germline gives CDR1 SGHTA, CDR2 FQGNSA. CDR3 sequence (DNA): TGTGCCAGCAGCTTAGAGGCGAGCTCCTACAATGAGCAGTTCTTC. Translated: CASSLEASSYNEQFF.

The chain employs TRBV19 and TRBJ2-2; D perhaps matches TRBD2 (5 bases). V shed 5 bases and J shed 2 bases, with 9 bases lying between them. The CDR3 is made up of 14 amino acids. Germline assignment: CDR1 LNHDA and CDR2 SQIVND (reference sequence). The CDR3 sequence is CASSLGVNTGELFF. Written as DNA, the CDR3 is TGTGCCAGTAGTTTGGGAGTTAACACCGGGGAGCTGTTTTTT. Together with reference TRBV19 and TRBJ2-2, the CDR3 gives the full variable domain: DGGITQSPKYLFRKEGQNVTLSCEQNLNHDAMYWYRQDPGQGLRLIYYSQIVNDFQKGDIAEGYSVSREKKESFPLTVTSAQKNPTAFYLCASSLGVNTGELFFGEGSRLTVL.

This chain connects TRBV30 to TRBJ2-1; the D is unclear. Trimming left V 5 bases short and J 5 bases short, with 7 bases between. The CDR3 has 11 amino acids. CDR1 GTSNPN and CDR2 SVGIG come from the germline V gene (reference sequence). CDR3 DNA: TGTGCCTGGCTAAAACACAATGAGCAGTTCTTC. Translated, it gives CAWLKHNEQFF.

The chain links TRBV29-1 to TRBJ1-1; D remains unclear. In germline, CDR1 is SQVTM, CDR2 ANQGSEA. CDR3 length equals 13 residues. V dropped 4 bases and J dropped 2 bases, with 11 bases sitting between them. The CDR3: CSVGRQENTEAFF. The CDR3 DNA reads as TGCAGCGTTGGGAGGCAGGAAAACACTGAAGCTTTCTTT.

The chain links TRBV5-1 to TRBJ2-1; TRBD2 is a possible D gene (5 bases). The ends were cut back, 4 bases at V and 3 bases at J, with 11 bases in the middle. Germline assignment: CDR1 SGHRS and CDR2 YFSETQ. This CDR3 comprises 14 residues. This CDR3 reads CASSRGLYYNEQFF. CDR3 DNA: TGCGCCAGCAGCCGCGGGCTATACTACAATGAGCAGTTCTTC.

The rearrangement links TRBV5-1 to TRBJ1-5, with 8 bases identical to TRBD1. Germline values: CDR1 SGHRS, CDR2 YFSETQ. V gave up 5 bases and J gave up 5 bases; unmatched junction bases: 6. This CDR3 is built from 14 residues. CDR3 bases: TGCGCCAGCAGTCCAGGACAGGGCGATCAGCCCCAGCATTTT. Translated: CASSPGQGDQPQHF.

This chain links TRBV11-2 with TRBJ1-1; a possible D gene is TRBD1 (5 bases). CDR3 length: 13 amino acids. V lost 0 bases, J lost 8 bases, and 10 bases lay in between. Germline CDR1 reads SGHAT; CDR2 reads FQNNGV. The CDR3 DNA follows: TGTGCCAGCAGCTTAGATGGGACGTTCGAAGCTTTCTTT. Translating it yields CASSLDGTFEAFF.

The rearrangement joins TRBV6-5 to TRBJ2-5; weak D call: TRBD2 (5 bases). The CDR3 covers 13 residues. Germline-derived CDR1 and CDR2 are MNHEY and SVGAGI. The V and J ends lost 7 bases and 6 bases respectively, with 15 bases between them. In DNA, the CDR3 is TGTGCCAGCAATAAAGGGAGCGGAAAGACCCAGTACTTC. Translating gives CASNKGSGKTQYF.

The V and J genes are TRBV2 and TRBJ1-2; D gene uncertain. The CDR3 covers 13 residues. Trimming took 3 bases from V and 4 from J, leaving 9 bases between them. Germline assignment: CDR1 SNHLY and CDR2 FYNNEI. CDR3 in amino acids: CASSDGLSYGYTF. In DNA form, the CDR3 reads TGTGCCAGCAGTGATGGCCTTAGCTATGGCTACACCTTC.

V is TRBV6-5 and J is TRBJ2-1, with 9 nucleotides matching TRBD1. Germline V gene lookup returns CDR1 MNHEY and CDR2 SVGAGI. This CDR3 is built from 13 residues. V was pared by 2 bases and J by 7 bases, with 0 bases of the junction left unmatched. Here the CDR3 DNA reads TGTGCCAGCAGTTACGGACAGGGGAATGAGCAGTTCTTC. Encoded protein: CASSYGQGNEQFF.

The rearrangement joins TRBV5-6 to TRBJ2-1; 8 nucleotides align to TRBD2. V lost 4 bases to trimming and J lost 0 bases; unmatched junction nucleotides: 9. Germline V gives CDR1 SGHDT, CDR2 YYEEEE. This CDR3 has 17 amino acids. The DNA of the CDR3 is TGTGCCAGCAGCAGGGTGGGCGGGGGGAGCTCCTACAATGAGCAGTTCTTC. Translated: CASSRVGGGSSYNEQFF.